This T cell receptor (beta chain) was sequenced for a study of blood T cell repertoires in COVID-19. The table came from immunoSEQ multiplex PCR; TCRdb's copy has only in-frame clones and leaves some out. The profile shows a few hundred thousand clones, around nine tenths of them singletons. Germline trimming cut 6 bases from V and 3 bases from J; bases unmatched to any gene: 1. The CDR3 is 14 residues long. Germline values: CDR1 MDHEN, CDR2 SYDVKM. The chain combines TRBV28 with TRBJ1-4; 10 nucleotides agree with TRBD1. The sequence derives from a woman aged 40-49 years who had recovered from COVID-19. The sequencing input was PBMCs or T cells enriched from blood (not recorded which). The CDR3 DNA reads as TGTGCCAGCAGAGGACAGGGGGCTAATGAAAAACTGTTTTTT. Translated, it gives CASRGQGANEKLFF.